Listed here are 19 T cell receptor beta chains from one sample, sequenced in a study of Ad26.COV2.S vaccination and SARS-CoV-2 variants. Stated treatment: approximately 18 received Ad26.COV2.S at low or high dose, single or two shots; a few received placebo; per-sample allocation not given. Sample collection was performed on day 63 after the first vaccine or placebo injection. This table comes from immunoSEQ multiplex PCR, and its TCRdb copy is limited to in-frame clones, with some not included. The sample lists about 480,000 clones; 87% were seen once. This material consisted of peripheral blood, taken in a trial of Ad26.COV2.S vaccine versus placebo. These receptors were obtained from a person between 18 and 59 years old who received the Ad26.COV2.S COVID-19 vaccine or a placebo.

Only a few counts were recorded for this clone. The CDR3 is CASKGQGHYEQYF. In DNA form, the CDR3 reads TGTGCCAGCAAGGGACAGGGCCACTACGAGCAGTACTTC. V usage is TRBV6-5 and J usage is TRBJ2-7; 9 bases map to TRBD1. Germline trimming cut 7 bases from V and 3 bases from J; bases unmatched to any gene: 4. The CDR3 is made up of 13 amino acids. CDR1 is MNHEY, CDR2 SVGAGI, per germline.

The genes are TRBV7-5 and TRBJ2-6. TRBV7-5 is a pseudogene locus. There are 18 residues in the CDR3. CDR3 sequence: CARSSRVGGSTGANVLTF. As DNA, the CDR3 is TGTGCCAGAAGCTCCCGGGTGGGGGGCTCTACTGGGGCCAACGTCCTGACTTTC.

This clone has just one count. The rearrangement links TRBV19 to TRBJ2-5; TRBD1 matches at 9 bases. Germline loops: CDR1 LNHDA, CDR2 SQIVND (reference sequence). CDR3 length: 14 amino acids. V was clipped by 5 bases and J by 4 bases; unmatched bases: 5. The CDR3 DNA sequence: TGTGCCAGTAGTCCTGGGACAGGGTCAGAGACCCAGTACTTC. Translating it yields CASSPGTGSETQYF. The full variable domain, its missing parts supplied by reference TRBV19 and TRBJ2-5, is DGGITQSPKYLFRKEGQNVTLSCEQNLNHDAMYWYRQDPGQGLRLIYYSQIVNDFQKGDIAEGYSVSREKKESFPLTVTSAQKNPTAFYLCASSPGTGSETQYFGPGTRLLVL.

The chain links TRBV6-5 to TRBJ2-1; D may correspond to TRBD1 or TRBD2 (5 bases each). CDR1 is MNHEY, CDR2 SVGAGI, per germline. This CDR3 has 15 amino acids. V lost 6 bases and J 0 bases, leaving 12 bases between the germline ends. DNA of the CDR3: TGTGCCAGCAGGCCGGGGCCCAGCTCCTACAATGAGCAGTTCTTC. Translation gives CASRPGPSSYNEQFF.

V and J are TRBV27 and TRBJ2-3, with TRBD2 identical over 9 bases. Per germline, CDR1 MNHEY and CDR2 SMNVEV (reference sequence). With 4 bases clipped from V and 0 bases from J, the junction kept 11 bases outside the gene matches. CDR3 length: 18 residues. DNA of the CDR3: TGTGCCAGCAGTTGGGGCGGCCTAGCGGGACGTAGCACAGATACGCAGTATTTT. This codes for CASSWGGLAGRSTDTQYF.

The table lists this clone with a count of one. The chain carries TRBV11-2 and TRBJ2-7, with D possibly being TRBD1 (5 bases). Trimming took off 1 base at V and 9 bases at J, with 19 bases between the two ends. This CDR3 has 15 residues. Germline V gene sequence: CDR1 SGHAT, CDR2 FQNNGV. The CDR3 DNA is TGTGCCAGCAGCTTAGTCTGGGGCGCCGTCGTAGTGCAGTACTTC. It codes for CASSLVWGAVVVQYF.

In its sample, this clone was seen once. Here the CDR3 DNA reads TGTGCCAGCAGTTCGCGGTTCGGGGACGTATATCAGCCCCAGCATTTT. Protein sequence: CASSSRFGDVYQPQHF. V gene TRBV28 combines with J gene TRBJ1-5; TRBD1 might be the D (5 bases). Germline V gene data show CDR1 as MDHEN and CDR2 as SYDVKM. The CDR3 runs to 16 residues. V was shortened by 4 bases and J by 5 bases, with 18 bases between the two germline ends. Using reference TRBV28 and TRBJ1-5 for the parts outside the CDR3, the full variable domain is DVKVTQSSRYLVKRTGEKVFLECVQDMDHENMFWYRQDPGLGLRLIYFSYDVKMKEKGDIPEGYSVSREKKERFSLILESASTNQTSMYLCASSSRFGDVYQPQHFGDGTRLSIL.

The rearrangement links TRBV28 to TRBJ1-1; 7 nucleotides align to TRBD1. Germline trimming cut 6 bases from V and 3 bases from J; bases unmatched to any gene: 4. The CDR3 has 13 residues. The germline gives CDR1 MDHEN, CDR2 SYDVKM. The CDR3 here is CASRGTVYTEAFF. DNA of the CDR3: TGTGCCAGCAGGGGGACAGTCTACACTGAAGCTTTCTTT.

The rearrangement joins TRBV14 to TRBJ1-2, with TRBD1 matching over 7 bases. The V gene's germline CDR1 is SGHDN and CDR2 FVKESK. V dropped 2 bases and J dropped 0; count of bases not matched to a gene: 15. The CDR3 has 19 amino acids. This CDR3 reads CASSQRRIWETGSNYGYTF. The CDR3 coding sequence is TGTGCCAGCAGCCAACGCAGAATATGGGAGACAGGGTCTAACTATGGCTACACCTTC.

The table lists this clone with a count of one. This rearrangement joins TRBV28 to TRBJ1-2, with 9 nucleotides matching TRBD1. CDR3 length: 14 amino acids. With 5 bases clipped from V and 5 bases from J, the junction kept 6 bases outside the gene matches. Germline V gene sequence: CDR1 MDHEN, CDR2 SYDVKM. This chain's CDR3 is CASSPDRGEYGYTF. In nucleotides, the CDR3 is TGTGCCAGCAGTCCCGACAGGGGGGAGTATGGCTACACCTTC.

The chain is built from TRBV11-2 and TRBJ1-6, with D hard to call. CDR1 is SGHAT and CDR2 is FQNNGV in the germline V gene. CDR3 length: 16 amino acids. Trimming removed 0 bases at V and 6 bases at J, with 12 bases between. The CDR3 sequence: CASSLELGRINSPLHF. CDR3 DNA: TGTGCCAGCAGCTTAGAATTAGGCCGGATTAATTCACCCCTCCACTTT.

The CDR3 loop is CASSIFAGGGNSPLHF. In DNA form, the CDR3 reads TGTGCCAGTAGTATTTTCGCCGGGGGTGGAAATTCACCCCTCCACTTT. The rearrangement joins TRBV19 to TRBJ1-6; a possible D gene is TRBD1 (5 bases). CDR3 length: 16 residues. Between the trimmed V and J ends, which lost 3 bases and 7 bases, there was a span of 16 bases. Germline V lookup: CDR1 LNHDA, CDR2 SQIVND (reference sequence).

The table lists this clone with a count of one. CDR3 DNA sequence: TGTGCCACCAGCACCCTGGAGCGGCTCACAGATACGCAGTATTTT. Its translation is CATSTLERLTDTQYF. This chain links TRBV15 with TRBJ2-3; D perhaps matches TRBD2 (5 bases). Trimming removed 4 bases from V and 2 bases from J, with 13 bases in between. The CDR3 length is 15 residues. The V gene's germline CDR1 is LNHNV and CDR2 YYDKDF (reference sequence).

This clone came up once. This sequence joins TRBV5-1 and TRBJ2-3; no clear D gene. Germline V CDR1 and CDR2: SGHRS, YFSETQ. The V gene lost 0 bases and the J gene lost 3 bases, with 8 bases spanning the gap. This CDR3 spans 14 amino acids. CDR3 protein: CASSLEVRTDTQYF. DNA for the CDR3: TGCGCCAGCAGCTTGGAAGTTCGGACAGATACGCAGTATTTT.

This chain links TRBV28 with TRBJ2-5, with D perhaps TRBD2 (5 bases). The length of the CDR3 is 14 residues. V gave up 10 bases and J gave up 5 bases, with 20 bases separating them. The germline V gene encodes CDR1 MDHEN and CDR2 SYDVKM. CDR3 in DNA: TGTGCCATCCGCTCGGGAAGCGTTTGGGAGACCCAGTACTTC. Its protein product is CAIRSGSVWETQYF.

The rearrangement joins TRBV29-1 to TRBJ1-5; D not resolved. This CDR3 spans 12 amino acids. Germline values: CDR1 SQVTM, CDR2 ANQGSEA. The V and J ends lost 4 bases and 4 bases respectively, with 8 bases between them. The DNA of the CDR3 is TGCAGCGTTGTTTGGGTTAATCAGCCCCAGCATTTT. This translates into CSVVWVNQPQHF.

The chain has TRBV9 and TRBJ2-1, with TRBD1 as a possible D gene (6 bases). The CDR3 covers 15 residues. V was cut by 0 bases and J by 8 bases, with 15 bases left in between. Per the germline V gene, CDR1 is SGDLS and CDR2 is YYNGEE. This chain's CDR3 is CASSVGGQGLHEQFF. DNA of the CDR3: TGTGCCAGCAGCGTAGGAGGGCAGGGGTTGCATGAGCAGTTCTTC. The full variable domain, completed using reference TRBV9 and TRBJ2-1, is DSGVTQTPKHLITATGQRVTLRCSPRSGDLSVYWYQQSLDQGLQFLIQYYNGEERAKGNILERFSAQQFPDLHSELNLSSLELGDSALYFCASSVGGQGLHEQFFGPGTRLTVL.

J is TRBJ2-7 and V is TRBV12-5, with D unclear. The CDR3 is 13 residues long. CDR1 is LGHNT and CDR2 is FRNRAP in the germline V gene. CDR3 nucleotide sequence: TGTGCAACCTATTGGTGGATTGTAGACGAGCAGTACTTC. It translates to CATYWWIVDEQYF.

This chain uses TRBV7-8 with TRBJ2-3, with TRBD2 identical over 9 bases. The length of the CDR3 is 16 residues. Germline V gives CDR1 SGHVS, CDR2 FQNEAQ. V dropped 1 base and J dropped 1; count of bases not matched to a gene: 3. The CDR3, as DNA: TGTGCCAGCAGCTTAGGTATAGCGGGAGGCACAGATACGCAGTATTTT. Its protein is CASSLGIAGGTDTQYF.